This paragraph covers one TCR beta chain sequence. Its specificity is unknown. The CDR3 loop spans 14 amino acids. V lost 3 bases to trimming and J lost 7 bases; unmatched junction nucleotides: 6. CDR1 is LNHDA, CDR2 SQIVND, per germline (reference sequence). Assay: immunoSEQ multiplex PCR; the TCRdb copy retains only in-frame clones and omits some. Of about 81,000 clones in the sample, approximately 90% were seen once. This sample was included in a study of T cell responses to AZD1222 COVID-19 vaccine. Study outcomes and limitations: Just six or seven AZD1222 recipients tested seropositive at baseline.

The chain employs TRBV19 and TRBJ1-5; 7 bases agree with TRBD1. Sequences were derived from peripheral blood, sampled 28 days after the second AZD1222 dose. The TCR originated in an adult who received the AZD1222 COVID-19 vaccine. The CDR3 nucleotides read TGTGCCAGTAGTATTCGACAGGGCCGACAGCCCCAGCATTTT. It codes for CASSIRQGRQPQHF.